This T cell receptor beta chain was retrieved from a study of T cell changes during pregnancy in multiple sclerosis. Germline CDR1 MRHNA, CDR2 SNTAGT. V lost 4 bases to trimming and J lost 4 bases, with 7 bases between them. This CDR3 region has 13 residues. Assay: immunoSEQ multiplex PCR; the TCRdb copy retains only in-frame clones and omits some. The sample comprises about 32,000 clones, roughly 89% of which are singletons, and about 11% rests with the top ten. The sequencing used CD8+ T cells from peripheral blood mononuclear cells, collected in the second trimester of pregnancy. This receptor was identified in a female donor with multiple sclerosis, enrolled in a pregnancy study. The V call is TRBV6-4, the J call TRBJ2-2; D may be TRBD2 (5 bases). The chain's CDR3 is CASSVEGTGELFF. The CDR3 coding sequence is TGTGCCAGCAGTGTTGAGGGCACCGGGGAGCTGTTTTTT.